This note documents a single TCR beta chain sequence. This sample is part of a study of CD8+ T cells in alopecia areata. This sample's treatment: oral pan-JAK inhibitor, 5-10 mg twice daily. This CDR3 has 14 amino acids. Trimming took 3 bases from V and 8 from J, leaving 16 bases between them. Germline CDR1 GTSNPN, CDR2 SVGIG (reference sequence). As the sequencing template, cDNA was produced by extracting RNA and reverse transcribing it. The method was immunoSEQ multiplex PCR; TCRdb's version includes in-frame clones alone and lacks a portion of them. The repertoire includes approximately 110,000 clones, less than 60% of them detected once, and under 3.5% sits in the top ten.

This rearrangement joins TRBV30 to TRBJ1-4; D possibly corresponds to TRBD1 (5 bases). This sequence was found in a human donor with alopecia areata. Sequencing was performed on CD4+ T cells sorted from blood, taken at week 24, from a patient treated with tofacitinib. The CDR3 DNA sequence: TGTGCCTGGAGGACACTGGGGGGAGCGGAAAAACTGTTTTTT. Translation gives CAWRTLGGAEKLFF.